This TCR beta chain is from a study of T-cell reconstitution after alpha-beta-depleted transplantation in children. The study, taken as a whole, reports: By one year post-transplant, T-cell counts and diversity largely arose from T cells that were newly produced. Approximately two months post-transplant, alpha-beta T cells reportedly originated from several hundred expanded graft clones. Where some patients showed high TCRbeta diversity at day 60, it came from recipient T cells and thymic progenitors that had survived.

Unique molecular identifiers were used in preparing the TCRbeta library. Each CDR3 protein gets one entry after TCRdb re-called the PCR reads with MiXCR. In the table there are about 900,000 distinct CDR3 sequences, roughly 29% of which are singletons. This clonotype was detected a few times. Its antigen is still unknown. Germline V gene lookup returns CDR1 KGHSH and CDR2 LQKENI. Trimming removed 3 bases from V and 6 bases from J, with 12 bases in between. The CDR3 length is 14 residues. Material: PBMCs, mostly from graft donor cells, obtained 360 days after TCRalphabeta/CD19-depleted stem cell transplant. This clonotype originated in a boy younger than two who had a stem cell transplant for SCID, so the T cells may come from the graft donor. The rearrangement uses TRBV18 and TRBJ2-1; TRBD1 might be the D (6 bases). The CDR3 DNA follows: TGTGCCAGCTCACCCACAGGGCAGGGCAATGAGCAGTTCTTC. Translated: CASSPTGQGNEQFF.